This TCR beta chain was obtained from a study of T cells in localized non-small cell lung cancer. As concerns this clone: Its target is unknown.

Regarding the study as a whole: Uninvolved neighboring lung showed the greatest T cell clonality, exceeding tumor. Longer overall survival associated with higher blood T cell density; shorter survival with higher adjacent-lung clonality. Appearing in adjacent lung were a median about 50 of the top 100 tumor clones. Sequencing covered just one tumor region, so heterogeneity cannot be ruled out.

Method: immunoSEQ multiplex PCR; TCRdb's copy keeps in-frame clones and lacks some. The sample holds over 40,000 clones, approximately 83% seen once. The CDR3 spans 14 residues. Trimming left V 0 bases short and J 2 bases short, with 7 bases between. The germline V gene encodes CDR1 MNHEY and CDR2 SVGAGI. The chain combines TRBV6-5 with TRBJ2-5; D is undetermined. The sequencing used peripheral blood mononuclear cells, collected before any cancer treatment. The TCR comes from a man between 40 and 69 years old with stage III lung adenocarcinoma. The chain's CDR3 is CASSYSEAQETQYF. CDR3 nucleotides: TGTGCCAGCAGTTACTCAGAGGCTCAAGAGACCCAGTACTTC.